This is a list of T cell receptor beta chains from one sample in a study of blood T cells in healthy people across ages. TCRdb redid the calling of the 5' RACE reads with MiXCR, one entry per CDR3 protein. The sample has over 1,500,000 distinct CDR3 sequences, about 39% seen once. Sequencing was done on a sample of blood. The receptors originated from a human donor in good health. Both conserved end residues are part of each CDR3. Each record gives: CDR3 protein, J gene, V gene.

CDR3aa: CASSETSGANEQFF
j_gene: TRBJ2-1
v_gene: TRBV2

CDR3aa: CASSYPGRDSYGYTF
j_gene: TRBJ1-2
v_gene: TRBV6-2/TRBV6-3

CDR3aa: CASSTLGGGEQYF
j_gene: TRBJ2-5
v_gene: TRBV6-6

CDR3aa: CASSPPYSDEQFF
j_gene: TRBJ2-1
v_gene: TRBV7-9

CDR3aa: CASSSPGQSNQPQHF
j_gene: TRBJ1-5
v_gene: TRBV5-1

CDR3aa: CSVENWDTQYF
j_gene: TRBJ2-3
v_gene: TRBV29-1

CDR3aa: CASSYLTPGTDYYGYTF
j_gene: TRBJ1-2
v_gene: TRBV6-2/TRBV6-3

CDR3aa: CASSVAETYEQYF
j_gene: TRBJ2-7
v_gene: TRBV9

CDR3aa: CASSGQVCYEQYF
j_gene: TRBJ2-7
v_gene: TRBV12-3/TRBV12-4

CDR3aa: CASSVRKTGLNSPLHF
j_gene: TRBJ1-6
v_gene: TRBV2

CDR3aa: CASSYSPRGQGSWQPQHF
j_gene: TRBJ1-5
v_gene: TRBV7-2

CDR3aa: CASSDHRGAEAFF
j_gene: TRBJ1-1
v_gene: TRBV6-5

CDR3aa: CASTPGLGGANYGYTF
j_gene: TRBJ1-2
v_gene: TRBV7-9

CDR3aa: CASSLYARGALDEKLFF
j_gene: TRBJ1-4
v_gene: TRBV12-3/TRBV12-4

CDR3aa: CASSESRGTYNEQFF
j_gene: TRBJ2-1
v_gene: TRBV2

CDR3aa: CSVEGGKLAWETQYF
j_gene: TRBJ2-5
v_gene: TRBV29-1

CDR3aa: CASSPRNPKPYEQYF
j_gene: -
v_gene: TRBV7-9

CDR3aa: CAISRTSGASTDTQYF
j_gene: TRBJ2-3
v_gene: TRBV10-3

CDR3aa: CASSAMWGGSYNEQFF
j_gene: TRBJ2-1
v_gene: TRBV6-1

CDR3aa: CSAGGNSGQWHGYTF
j_gene: TRBJ1-2
v_gene: TRBV29-1

CDR3aa: CASSSPLYGTGRNQPQHF
j_gene: TRBJ1-5
v_gene: TRBV7-8

CDR3aa: CASSETGRMYEQYF
j_gene: TRBJ2-7
v_gene: TRBV12-3/TRBV12-4

CDR3aa: CASSWEGIRNSYEQYF
j_gene: TRBJ2-7
v_gene: TRBV7-8

CDR3aa: CASSLASPGYEQYF
j_gene: TRBJ2-7
v_gene: TRBV3-1

CDR3aa: CASGGAYGYTF
j_gene: TRBJ1-2
v_gene: TRBV7-9

CDR3aa: CASSVGRGGSYNSPLHF
j_gene: TRBJ1-6
v_gene: TRBV9

CDR3aa: CSVETLWDTEAFF
j_gene: TRBJ1-1
v_gene: TRBV29-1